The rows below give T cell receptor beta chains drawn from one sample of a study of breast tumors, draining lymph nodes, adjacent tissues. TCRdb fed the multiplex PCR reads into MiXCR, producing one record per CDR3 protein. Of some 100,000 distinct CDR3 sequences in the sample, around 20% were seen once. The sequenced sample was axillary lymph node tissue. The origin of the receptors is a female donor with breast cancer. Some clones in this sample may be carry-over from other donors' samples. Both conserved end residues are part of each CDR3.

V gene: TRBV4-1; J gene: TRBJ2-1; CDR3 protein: CASSQDDPGPYNEQFF
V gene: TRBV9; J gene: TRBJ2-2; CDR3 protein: CASSVGAGLNTGELFF
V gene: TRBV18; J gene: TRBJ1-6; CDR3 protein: CASSPAGRYNSPLHF
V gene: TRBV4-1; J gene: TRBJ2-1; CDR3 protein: CASSQEPGPNEQFF
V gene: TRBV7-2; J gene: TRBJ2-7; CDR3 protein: CTSSLGLYEQYF
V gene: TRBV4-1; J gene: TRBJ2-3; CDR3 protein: CASSQDYTAQYF
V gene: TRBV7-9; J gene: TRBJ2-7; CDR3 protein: CASSLLQGGYEQYF
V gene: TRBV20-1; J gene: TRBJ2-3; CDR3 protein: CSARLSGRGGDTQYF
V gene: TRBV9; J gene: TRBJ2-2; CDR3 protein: CASKGGGTGELFF
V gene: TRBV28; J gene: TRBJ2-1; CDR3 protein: CASSPGATKEQFF
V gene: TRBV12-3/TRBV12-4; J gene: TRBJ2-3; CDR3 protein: CASSQLGTSTDTQYF
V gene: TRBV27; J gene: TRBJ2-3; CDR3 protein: CASSLGGLATDTQYF
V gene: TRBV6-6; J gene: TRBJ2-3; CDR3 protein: CASSYLADTQYF
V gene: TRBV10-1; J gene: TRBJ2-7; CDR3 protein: CASGDRGTYEQYF
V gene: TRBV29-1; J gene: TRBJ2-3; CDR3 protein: CSVAGGISTDTQYF
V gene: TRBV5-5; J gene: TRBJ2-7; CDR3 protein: CASSWGNGATYEQYF
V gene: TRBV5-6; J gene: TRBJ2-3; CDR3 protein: CASRASPGQGLADTQYF
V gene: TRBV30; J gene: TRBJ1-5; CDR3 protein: CAWSQEGRQPQHF
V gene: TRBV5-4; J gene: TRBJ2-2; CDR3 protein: CASAPDLNTGELFF
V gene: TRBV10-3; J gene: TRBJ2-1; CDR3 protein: CAISESGHRSYNEQFF
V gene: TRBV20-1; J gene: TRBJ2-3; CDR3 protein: CSASQGLRDTQYF